This T cell receptor (beta chain) was captured by sequencing in a study of cytomegalovirus exposure and HLA in healthy donors. This clone occurred a few times. Primers included in the PCR were 60 Vbeta and 13 Jbeta primers. Data came from immunoSEQ multiplex PCR; TCRdb stores just in-frame clones and leaves some out. The profile shows 110,000 to 150,000 clones, over 70% of them singletons. The receptor comes from a man aged 30 to 39 in good health and CMV-seronegative. Sequenced: PBMCs.

CDR3 in amino acids: CASSLGGTGASETQYF. Written as DNA, the CDR3 is TGTGCCAGCAGCTTAGGAGGGACAGGGGCATCGGAGACCCAGTACTTC. V is TRBV7-9 and J is TRBJ2-5, with 10 positions matching TRBD1. CDR1 is SEHNR and CDR2 is FQNEAQ in the germline V gene (reference sequence). The CDR3 covers 16 residues. Unmatched junction bases numbered 7, after V lost 1 base and J lost 5 bases.